A selection of T cell receptor beta chains follows, all from one sample in a study of T cell responses to AZD1222 COVID-19 vaccine. This table comes from immunoSEQ multiplex PCR, and its TCRdb copy is limited to in-frame clones, with some not included. Here the sample spans some 110,000 clones, roughly 91% being singletons. This specimen consisted of peripheral blood, obtained 28 days after the second AZD1222 dose. The receptors come from an adult who received the AZD1222 COVID-19 vaccine. CDR3s include the opening cysteine and the closing phenylalanine or tryptophan. A D gene is named only where the DNA matches it firmly. Clone size is shown for a subset of rows, as once, few, many or a class of expanded clone.

DNA	CDR3	V	J	size	D
TGTGCCAGTAGTATCTCACCCCGCACAGATACGCAGTATTTT	CASSISPRTDTQYF	TRBV19	TRBJ2-3	.	.
TGTGCCAGTAGTAGCCGTGGAATCACAGATACGCAGTATTTT	CASSSRGITDTQYF	TRBV19	TRBJ2-3	.	.
TGTGCCAGCAGCTTATTTGGGACTAGCGGGAGTAGGGGTTACAATGAGCAGTTCTTC	CASSLFGTSGSRGYNEQFF	TRBV7-9	TRBJ2-1	.	TRBD2
TGTGCCAGCAGTCCCTCGTGGGGGGCGGACAATGAGCAGTTCTTC	CASSPSWGADNEQFF	TRBV6-5	TRBJ2-1	.	.
TGTGCCACCAGCTCGGGGGCTAACTATGGCTACACCTTC	CATSSGANYGYTF	TRBV15	TRBJ1-2	few	.
TGTGCCACCAGCAGACCCCGGGCCTACGAGCAGTACTTC	CATSRPRAYEQYF	TRBV15	TRBJ2-7	.	.
TGTGCCAGCAGCTTAAGGGCAGGGTACGGCTACACCTTC	CASSLRAGYGYTF	TRBV7-3	TRBJ1-2	.	.
TGTGCCAGCAGTTTTAGGTCCTGGAACACTGAAGCTTTCTTT	CASSFRSWNTEAFF	TRBV28	TRBJ1-1	.	.
TGTGCCAGTAGTATGGTCCAGGGGGAGACCCAGTACTTC	CASSMVQGETQYF	TRBV19	TRBJ2-5	.	.
TGTGCCAGCAGCCAAGATTTAGGGGGGATCGGCGAGCAGTACTTC	CASSQDLGGIGEQYF	TRBV4-2	TRBJ2-7	.	.
TGTGCCAGCAGCTCGACGACTGGGGCCAACGTCCTGACTTTC	CASSSTTGANVLTF	TRBV5-4	TRBJ2-6	once	.
TGTGCCAGTAGTATAACGTCGGGGTTGGACACTGAAGCTTTCTTT	CASSITSGLDTEAFF	TRBV19	TRBJ1-1	.	.
TGTGCCAGCAGTGATCAGGAGAGCTATGGCTACACCTTC	CASSDQESYGYTF	TRBV2	TRBJ1-2	few	.
TGTGCCAGCAGTTGGGGGAACACTGAAGCTTTCTTT	CASSWGNTEAFF	TRBV2	TRBJ1-1	.	.
TGTGCCAGCAGCTTGCAGGGGCGCTCCTACAATGAGCAGTTCTTC	CASSLQGRSYNEQFF	TRBV5-4	TRBJ2-1	.	.
TGTGCCAGCAGTTTGGGCGGCACCAATGAGCAGTTCTTC	CASSLGGTNEQFF	TRBV25-1	TRBJ2-1	once	.
TGTGCCAGCAGACTCAGCCCCTTGAGGAACACTGAAGCTTTCTTT	CASRLSPLRNTEAFF	TRBV6-5	TRBJ1-1	once	.
TGTGCCAGCAGCTCCAACGACAGGGGCGATGAGCAGTTCTTC	CASSSNDRGDEQFF	TRBV7-9	TRBJ2-1	.	TRBD1
TGTGCCAGCAGGGGACGGGGAAGCAATCAGCCCCAGCATTTT	CASRGRGSNQPQHF	TRBV2	TRBJ1-5	.	.
TGTGCCACCAGCAGAGGAGGCGGGAGCTCCTACGAGCAGTACTTC	CATSRGGGSSYEQYF	TRBV15	TRBJ2-7	once	TRBD2
TGTGCCAGCAGCCAAGGGCAGGTTGGACATGAAAAACTGTTTTTT	CASSQGQVGHEKLFF	TRBV7-9	TRBJ1-4	.	.
TGTGCCAGTAGTACCCTAGCGGGTCTCTACAATGAGCAGTTCTTC	CASSTLAGLYNEQFF	TRBV19	TRBJ2-1	.	TRBD2
TGTGCCAGCTCGCCATTCAACTTCTACGAGCAGTACTTC	CASSPFNFYEQYF	TRBV12-3/TRBV12-4	TRBJ2-7	.	.